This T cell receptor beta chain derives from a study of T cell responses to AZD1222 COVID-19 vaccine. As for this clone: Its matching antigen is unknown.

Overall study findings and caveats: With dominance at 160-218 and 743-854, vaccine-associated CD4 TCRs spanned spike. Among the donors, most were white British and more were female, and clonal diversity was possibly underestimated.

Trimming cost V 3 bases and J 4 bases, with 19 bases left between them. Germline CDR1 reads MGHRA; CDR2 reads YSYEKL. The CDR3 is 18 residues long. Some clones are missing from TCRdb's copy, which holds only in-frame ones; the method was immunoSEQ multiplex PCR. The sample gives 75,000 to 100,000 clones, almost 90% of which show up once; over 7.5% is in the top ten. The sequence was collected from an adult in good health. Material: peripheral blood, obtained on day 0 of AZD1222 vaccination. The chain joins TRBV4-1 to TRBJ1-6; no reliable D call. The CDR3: CASSQFIPRTFYNSPLHF. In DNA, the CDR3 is TGCGCCAGCAGCCAGTTCATTCCCCGGACCTTTTATAATTCACCCCTCCACTTT.